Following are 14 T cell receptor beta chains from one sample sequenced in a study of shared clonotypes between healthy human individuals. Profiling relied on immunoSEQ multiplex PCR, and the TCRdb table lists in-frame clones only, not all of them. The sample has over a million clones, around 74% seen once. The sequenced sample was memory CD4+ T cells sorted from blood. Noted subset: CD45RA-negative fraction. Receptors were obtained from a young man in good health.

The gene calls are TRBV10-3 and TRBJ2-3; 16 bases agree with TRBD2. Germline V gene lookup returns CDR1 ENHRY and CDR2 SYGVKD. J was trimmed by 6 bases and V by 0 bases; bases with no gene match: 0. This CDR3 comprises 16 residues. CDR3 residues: CAISESGLAGGDTQYF. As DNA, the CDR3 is TGTGCCATCAGTGAGTCGGGACTAGCGGGAGGGGATACGCAGTATTTT.

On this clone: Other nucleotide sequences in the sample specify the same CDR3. The CDR3 DNA sequence: TGTGCCAGCAGCAGAGGTCTGAACACTGAAGCTTTCTTT. Translated, it gives CASSRGLNTEAFF. The rearrangement joins TRBV11-3 to TRBJ1-1; no firm D call. V shed 5 bases and J shed 0 bases, with 7 bases lying between them. The CDR3 spans 13 residues. Germline CDR1 reads SGHNT; CDR2 reads YENEEA. The full variable domain, rest sourced from reference TRBV11-3 and TRBJ1-1, is EAGVVQSPRYKIIEKKQPVAFWCNPISGHNTLYWYLQNLGQGPELLIRYENEEAVDDSQLPKDRFSAERLKGVDSTLKIQPAELGDSAVYLCASSRGLNTEAFFGQGTRLTVV.

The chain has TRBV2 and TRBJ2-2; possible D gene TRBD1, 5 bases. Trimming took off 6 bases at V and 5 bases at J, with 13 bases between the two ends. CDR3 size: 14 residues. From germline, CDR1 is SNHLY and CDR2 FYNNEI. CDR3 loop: CASRGPRETGELFF. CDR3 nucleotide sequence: TGTGCCAGCAGGGGGCCCCGCGAAACCGGGGAGCTGTTTTTT.

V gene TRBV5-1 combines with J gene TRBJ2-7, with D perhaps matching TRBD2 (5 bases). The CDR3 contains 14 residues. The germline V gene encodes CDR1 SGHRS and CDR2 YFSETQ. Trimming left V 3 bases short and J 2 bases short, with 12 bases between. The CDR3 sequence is CASSSNGLTYEQYF. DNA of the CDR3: TGCGCCAGCAGCTCTAACGGACTTACCTACGAGCAGTACTTC.

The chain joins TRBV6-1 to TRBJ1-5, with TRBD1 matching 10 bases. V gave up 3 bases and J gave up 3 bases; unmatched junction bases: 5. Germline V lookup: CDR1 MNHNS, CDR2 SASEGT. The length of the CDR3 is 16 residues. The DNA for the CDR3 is TGTGCCAGCAGTGAGGGGACAGGGGCGCTCAATCAGCCCCAGCATTTT. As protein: CASSEGTGALNQPQHF.

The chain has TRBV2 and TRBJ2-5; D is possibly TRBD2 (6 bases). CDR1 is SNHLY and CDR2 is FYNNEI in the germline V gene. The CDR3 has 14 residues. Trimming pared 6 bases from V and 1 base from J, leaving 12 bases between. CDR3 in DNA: TGTGCCAGCAGGCGGGGACGGACCCAAGAGACCCAGTACTTC. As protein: CASRRGRTQETQYF.

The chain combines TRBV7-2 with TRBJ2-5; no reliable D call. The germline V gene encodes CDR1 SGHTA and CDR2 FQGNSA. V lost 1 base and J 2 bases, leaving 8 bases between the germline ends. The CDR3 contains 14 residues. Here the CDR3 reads CASSLDTTQETQYF. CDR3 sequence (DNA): TGTGCCAGCAGCTTAGACACTACTCAAGAGACCCAGTACTTC.

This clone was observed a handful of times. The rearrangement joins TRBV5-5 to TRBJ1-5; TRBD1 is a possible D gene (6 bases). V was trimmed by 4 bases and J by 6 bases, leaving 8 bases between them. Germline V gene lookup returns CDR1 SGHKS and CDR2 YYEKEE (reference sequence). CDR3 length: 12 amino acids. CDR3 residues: CASSKGVQPQHF. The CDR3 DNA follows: TGTGCCAGCAGCAAGGGGGTTCAGCCCCAGCATTTT.

DNA for the CDR3: TGCGCCAGCAGCTGGGGTCTACCCTCCTACGAGCAGTACTTC. It yields the protein CASSWGLPSYEQYF. The V call is TRBV5-1, the J call TRBJ2-7, with no clear D. The length of the CDR3 is 14 residues. V lost 3 bases and J 0 bases, leaving 10 bases between the germline ends. The germline CDR1 and CDR2 sequences are SGHRS and YFSETQ.

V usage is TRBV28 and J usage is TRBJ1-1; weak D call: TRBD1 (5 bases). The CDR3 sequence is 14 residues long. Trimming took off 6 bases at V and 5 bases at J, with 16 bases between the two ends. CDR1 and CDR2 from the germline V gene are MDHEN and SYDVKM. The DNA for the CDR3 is TGTGCCAGCAGCTCCCCCGGGGGAGGAACTGAAGCTTTCTTT. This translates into CASSSPGGGTEAFF.

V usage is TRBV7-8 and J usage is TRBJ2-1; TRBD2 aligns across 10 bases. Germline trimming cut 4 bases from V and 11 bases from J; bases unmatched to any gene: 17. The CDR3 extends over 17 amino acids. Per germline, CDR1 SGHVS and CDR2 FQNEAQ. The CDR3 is CASSSPRGSGRARKQFF. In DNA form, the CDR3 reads TGTGCCAGCAGCTCCCCCCGGGGGAGCGGGAGGGCGCGGAAGCAGTTCTTC. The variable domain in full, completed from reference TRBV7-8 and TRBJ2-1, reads GAGVSQSPRYKVAKRGQDVALRCDPISGHVSLFWYQQALGQGPEFLTYFQNEAQLDKSGLPSDRFFAERPEGSVSTLKIQRTQQEDSAVYLCASSSPRGSGRARKQFFGPGTRLTVL.

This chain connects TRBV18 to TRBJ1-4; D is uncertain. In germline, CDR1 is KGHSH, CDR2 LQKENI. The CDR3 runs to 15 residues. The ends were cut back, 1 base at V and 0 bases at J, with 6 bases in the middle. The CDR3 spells CASSPQQATNEKLFF. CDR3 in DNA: TGTGCCAGCTCACCACAGCAGGCAACTAATGAAAAACTGTTTTTT. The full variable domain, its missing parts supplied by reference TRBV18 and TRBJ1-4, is NAGVMQNPRHLVRRRGQEARLRCSPMKGHSHVYWYRQLPEEGLKFMVYLQKENIIDESGMPKERFSAEFPKEGPSILRIQQVVRGDSAAYFCASSPQQATNEKLFFGSGTQLSVL.

The CDR3 DNA reads TGTGCCAGCAGCCTGACCGGGACTAGCGGCTACGAGCAGTACTTC. Translating gives CASSLTGTSGYEQYF. The rearrangement joins TRBV7-8 to TRBJ2-7; the match to TRBD2 covers 11 bases. This CDR3 contains 15 residues. Germline values: CDR1 SGHVS, CDR2 FQNEAQ. V shed 5 bases, J shed 3 bases, and the junction held 6 bases outside the gene matches.

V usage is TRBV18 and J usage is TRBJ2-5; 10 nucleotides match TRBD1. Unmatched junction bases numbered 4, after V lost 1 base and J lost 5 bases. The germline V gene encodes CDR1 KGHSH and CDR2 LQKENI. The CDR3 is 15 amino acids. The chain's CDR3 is CASSPQTGGWETQYF. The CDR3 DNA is TGTGCCAGCTCACCACAGACAGGGGGCTGGGAGACCCAGTACTTC.